A selection of T cell receptor beta chains follows, all from one sample in a study of CD4 T cells in relation to SARS-CoV-2 and coronaviruses. These receptors are not linked to any known antigen. TCRdb keeps only in-frame clones here, not all; method: immunoSEQ multiplex PCR. The table shows just over 25,000 clones, with more than 60% occurring only once. Sequencing used CD4+ T cells from PBMCs, cultured in vitro. Source of these receptors: a human donor in good health. Each CDR3 is given with its conserved first and last residue. A D gene is named only where the DNA matches it firmly. The size entry is marked missing in some rows and otherwise reads once, few, many or a size class.

.,11,TRBJ1-1,TRBV12-3/TRBV12-4,.,TGTGCCAGCAGTTTTGGGACTGAAGCTTTCTTT,CASSFGTEAFF
.,15,TRBJ1-3,TRBV2,.,TGTGCCAGCAGTGATCACAGAGATGCTGGAAACACCATATATTTT,CASSDHRDAGNTIYF
.,13,TRBJ2-5,TRBV5-6,.,TGTGCCAGCAGCTTGGCCCTACAAGAGACCCAGTACTTC,CASSLALQETQYF
.,16,TRBJ2-5,TRBV7-2,TRBD2,TGTGCCAGCAGCGTAATGGCGGCGGGGGGGCAAGAGACCCAGTACTTC,CASSVMAAGGQETQYF
.,18,TRBJ2-2,TRBV6-2/TRBV6-3,TRBD1,TGTGCCAGCAGTCATCCCACCCGACAGGGTAGAAACACCGGGGAGCTGTTTTTT,CASSHPTRQGRNTGELFF
.,17,TRBJ2-7,TRBV7-2,TRBD2,TGTGCCAGCAGCTTAAGGGCACTAGCGGGGGTCCGGCTCGAGCAGTACTTC,CASSLRALAGVRLEQYF
.,16,TRBJ2-7,TRBV4-3,TRBD2,TGCGCCAGCAGCCTCTCCGGGACTAGCGGACCCTACGAGCAGTACTTC,CASSLSGTSGPYEQYF
.,15,TRBJ1-3,TRBV7-2,TRBD1,TGTGCCAGCAGCTTAGAGGACAGGGGGCGGGACACCATATATTTT,CASSLEDRGRDTIYF
.,15,TRBJ2-7,TRBV7-2,TRBD2,TGTGCCAGCAGCTTAGGAGGGACTAGCGGATACGAGCAGTACTTC,CASSLGGTSGYEQYF
few,13,TRBJ1-5,TRBV30,.,TGTGCCTGGAGTGTGTCAGGGAATCAGCCCCAGCATTTT,CAWSVSGNQPQHF
few,16,TRBJ2-1,TRBV6-6,.,TGTGCCAGCACTCCGTCGACTTTTAGCTCCTACAATGAGCAGTTCTTC,CASTPSTFSSYNEQFF
.,14,TRBJ1-1,TRBV5-6,.,TGTGCCAGCAGCTTTTTGCAGGGCGTCCCTGAAGCTTTCTTT,CASSFLQGVPEAFF
.,13,TRBJ2-1,TRBV6-5,.,TGTGCCAGCAGACCTGGGCGATACAATGAGCAGTTCTTC,CASRPGRYNEQFF
few,17,TRBJ1-6,TRBV28,.,TGTGCCAGCAGTTTATCGGGCGGATTCTCCTATAATTCACCCCTCCACTTT,CASSLSGGFSYNSPLHF
.,13,TRBJ1-2,TRBV12-3/TRBV12-4,.,TGTGCCAGCCGGCACCGGGCTAACTATGGCTACACCTTC,CASRHRANYGYTF
.,14,TRBJ2-7,TRBV6-5,.,TGTGCCAGCAGTTACTCGAGGGGCCTGGGGGAACAGTACTTC,CASSYSRGLGEQYF
.,16,TRBJ2-7,TRBV7-3,.,TGTGCCAGCAGCTTAAGGGGGCGGGGTTCGGCCTACGAGCAGTACTTC,CASSLRGRGSAYEQYF
.,14,TRBJ1-5,TRBV7-2,TRBD1,TGTGCCAGCAGCTCGGGACAGGGGAATCAGCCCCAGCATTTT,CASSSGQGNQPQHF
.,15,TRBJ2-6,TRBV5-1,.,TGCGCCAGCAGCTTGGACCGTTCTGGGGCCAACGTCCTGACTTTC,CASSLDRSGANVLTF
.,14,TRBJ2-3,TRBV10-3,.,TGTGCCATCAGTGACTCGAGGGCGGGAGATACGCAGTATTTT,CAISDSRAGDTQYF
.,13,TRBJ2-1,TRBV6-1,.,TGTGCCAGCAGTAGGAGGGACTTTCAAGAGCAGTTCTTC,CASSRRDFQEQFF
.,13,TRBJ1-2,TRBV6-1,.,TGTGCCAGCAGTGAAGCGGTCAGAGATGGCTACACCTTC,CASSEAVRDGYTF
.,15,TRBJ2-3,TRBV3-1/TRBV3-2,.,TGTGCCAGCAGCCAACGGGGGGCTAGCACAGATACGCAGTATTTT,CASSQRGASTDTQYF
.,14,TRBJ2-7,TRBV19,TRBD1,TGTGCCAGTAGTCCTTCCAGGGGGCTCTACGAGCAGTACTTC,CASSPSRGLYEQYF
.,14,TRBJ2-7,TRBV7-2,TRBD1,TGTGCCAGCAGCTTACGGGACAGGGGGGACGAGCAGTACTTC,CASSLRDRGDEQYF
.,13,TRBJ1-1,TRBV29-1,.,TGCAGCGTTGAAGAAGGAGGTGGGGGTGAAGCTTTCTTT,CSVEEGGGGEAFF
few,16,TRBJ2-2,TRBV5-1,TRBD1,TGCGCCAGCAGCCGTGGGACAGGGGTAGAATCGGGGGAGCTGTTTTTT,CASSRGTGVESGELFF
.,17,TRBJ1-1,TRBV2,.,TGTGCCAGCAGTGACAGCACCGGGACACGGGTGAACACTGAAGCTTTCTTT,CASSDSTGTRVNTEAFF
.,13,TRBJ1-1,TRBV29-1,.,TGCAGCGTTGAAAAGGGGAGAAGCACTGAAGCTTTCTTT,CSVEKGRSTEAFF
once,16,TRBJ2-2,TRBV19,TRBD2,TGTGCCAGTAGTATACTAGCGGGGCGGGTCACCGGGGAGCTGTTTTTT,CASSILAGRVTGELFF
few,12,TRBJ2-1,TRBV5-6,.,TGTGCCAGCAGCTTACGTCCCGCCGGGTGGTTCTTC,CASSLRPAGWFF
.,14,TRBJ1-5,TRBV27,TRBD1,TGTGCCAGCAGATGGACAGGGGGCAATCAGCCCCAGCATTTT,CASRWTGGNQPQHF
.,15,TRBJ2-3,TRBV18,TRBD2,TGTGCCAGCTCACTTACTAGCGGGTACACAGATACGCAGTATTTT,CASSLTSGYTDTQYF
.,16,TRBJ2-7,TRBV18,TRBD2,TGTGCCAGCTCACCGGAAGCGGGGGGCCTTTCCTACGAGCAGTACTTC,CASSPEAGGLSYEQYF
.,15,TRBJ1-1,TRBV7-2,TRBD1,TGTGCCAGCAGCTCCTTAAGACAGGGGAACACTGAAGCTTTCTTT,CASSSLRQGNTEAFF
few,14,TRBJ1-3,TRBV30,TRBD1,TGTGCCTGGAGTGTAGGGGGCCCTGGAAACACCATATATTTT,CAWSVGGPGNTIYF
.,16,TRBJ2-5,TRBV25-1,TRBD2,TGTGCCAGCAGTCTCGGAGCGGGAGGGCCGAAAGAGACCCAGTACTTC,CASSLGAGGPKETQYF
few,15,TRBJ2-3,TRBV7-7,TRBD2,TGTGCCAGCAGCTCGACTAGCGGGGTTGGTGATACGCAGTATTTT,CASSSTSGVGDTQYF
.,14,TRBJ1-6,TRBV5-6,.,TGTGCCAGCAGCTACGACACCGGGGGTTCACCCCTCCACTTT,CASSYDTGGSPLHF
.,13,TRBJ1-2,TRBV4-3,.,TGCGCCAGCAGCCAAGGTGAAGGGTATGGCTACACCTTC,CASSQGEGYGYTF
.,13,TRBJ1-1,TRBV5-4,TRBD1,TGTGCCAGCAGCTTGGACAGGGGCACTGAAGCTTTCTTT,CASSLDRGTEAFF
.,14,TRBJ2-1,TRBV7-8,.,TGTGCCAGCAGCCATCGTCATAGATACAATGAGCAGTTCTTC,CASSHRHRYNEQFF
few,13,TRBJ2-1,TRBV30,.,TGTGCCTGGAGTGCCGGACTACACAATGAGCAGTTCTTC,CAWSAGLHNEQFF